The 28 T cell receptor beta chains below all came from one sample that was sequenced in a study of cytomegalovirus exposure and HLA in healthy donors. PCR was performed using 60 Vbeta and 13 Jbeta primers. Sequenced by immunoSEQ multiplex PCR; TCRdb stores in-frame clones only, minus some. Among more than 95,000 clones listed, about three quarters were seen once. The sample consisted of PBMCs. The receptors were gathered from a woman aged 40 to 50 in good health and CMV-seronegative.

The genes are TRBV6-1 and TRBJ2-1; no clear D gene. The V end was cut by 0 bases, the J end by 6 bases, with 6 bases between. The CDR3 has 13 amino acids. Germline V gene sequence: CDR1 MNHNS, CDR2 SASEGT. The chain's CDR3 is CASSEALANEQFF. CDR3 coding DNA: TGTGCCAGCAGTGAAGCCTTGGCCAATGAGCAGTTCTTC.

The chain uses TRBV18 and TRBJ2-1; TRBD2 aligns across 8 bases. This CDR3 comprises 14 residues. Germline CDR1 KGHSH, CDR2 LQKENI. V trimming: 0 bases; J trimming: 9 bases; junction bases outside the gene matches: 4. For the CDR3, the DNA is TGTGCCAGCTCACCACCTTCACTAGCGGCTGAGCAGTTCTTC. Protein product: CASSPPSLAAEQFF.

The chain is built from TRBV11-2 and TRBJ2-4, with D maybe TRBD2 (5 bases). The V gene lost 5 bases and the J gene lost 12 bases, with 23 bases spanning the gap. CDR3 length: 15 residues. Germline-derived CDR1 and CDR2 are SGHAT and FQNNGV. The CDR3 nucleotides read TGTGCCAGCAGCCTCCCCGGAGGATCCAATGGCAGTCAGTACTTC. Protein product: CASSLPGGSNGSQYF.

The rearrangement uses TRBV7-9 and TRBJ2-2; 10 nucleotides align to TRBD1. V lost 4 bases, J lost 7 bases, and 15 bases stayed unmatched. The CDR3 has 18 residues. Germline CDR1 and CDR2: SEHNR and FQNEAQ (reference sequence). The CDR3 protein is CASSSPATGGAKNGELFF. The CDR3 coding sequence is TGTGCCAGCAGCTCCCCGGCGACAGGGGGCGCAAAAAACGGGGAGCTGTTTTTT.

This clone appeared a few times. This chain uses TRBV5-5 with TRBJ1-1; D call uncertain. Germline CDR1 is SGHKS and CDR2 is YYEKEE (reference sequence). This CDR3 is built from 16 residues. Trimming cost V 1 base and J 5 bases, with 18 bases left between them. The CDR3 loop is CASSLRLDPGPTEAFF. The CDR3 coding sequence is TGTGCCAGCAGCTTGCGACTAGACCCCGGACCTACTGAAGCTTTCTTT.

A word on this clone: Sequence at one end of the junction differs from germline and may be a read error. The chain links TRBV7-9 to TRBJ2-3; 8 nucleotides agree with TRBD1. The CDR3 covers 16 residues. CDR1 is SEHNR, CDR2 FQNEAQ, per germline (reference sequence). As DNA, the CDR3 is TGTTCCAGCAGCCTTTTCCCGGGACAGGGCACAGATACGCAGTATTTT. This sequence encodes CSSSLFPGQGTDTQYF.

V is TRBV4-2 and J is TRBJ2-7; 13 nucleotides agree with TRBD2. Germline loops: CDR1 LGHNA, CDR2 YNFKEQ. The CDR3 has 16 amino acids. Germline trimming cut 3 bases from V and 4 bases from J; bases unmatched to any gene: 6. This CDR3 reads CASSHGTSGTSYEQYF. The CDR3 nucleotides are TGTGCCAGCAGCCACGGGACTAGCGGGACTAGTTACGAGCAGTACTTC.

The chain employs TRBV28 and TRBJ1-2, with TRBD1 matching 12 bases. Germline trimming cut 8 bases from V and 4 bases from J; bases unmatched to any gene: 5. The CDR3 runs to 14 residues. Per germline, CDR1 MDHEN and CDR2 SYDVKM. CDR3 sequence (DNA): TGTGCCAGCGGGACAGGGGGCCTCACCTATGGCTACACCTTC. Amino acid sequence: CASGTGGLTYGYTF.

This chain links TRBV19 with TRBJ2-5; possibly TRBD1 for D (5 bases). The germline V gene has CDR1 LNHDA and CDR2 SQIVND (reference sequence). The CDR3 length is 14 residues. Trimming pared 5 bases from V and 2 bases from J, leaving 12 bases between. In DNA, the CDR3 is TGTGCCAGTAGTTCGCAGGGAACGCAAGAGACCCAGTACTTC. This gives the protein CASSSQGTQETQYF.

This chain connects TRBV4-2 to TRBJ2-2; the match to TRBD1 covers 9 bases. The CDR3 runs to 15 residues. Per germline, CDR1 LGHNA and CDR2 YNFKEQ. V gave up 4 bases and J gave up 5 bases; unmatched junction bases: 5. This CDR3 is CASSLGTGLTGELFF. For the CDR3, the DNA is TGTGCCAGCAGCCTTGGGACAGGGTTGACCGGGGAGCTGTTTTTT.

This clone was counted a single time. The gene calls are TRBV19 and TRBJ2-6, with TRBD1 identical over 9 bases. The V segment lost 1 base and the J segment 4 bases; nucleotides outside the gene matches: 14. Germline V CDR1 and CDR2: LNHDA, SQIVND (reference sequence). The CDR3 totals 20 residues. CDR3 residues: CASSIVGTGPLLSGANVLTF. The DNA of the CDR3 is TGTGCCAGTAGTATAGTGGGGACAGGGCCCCTGCTGTCGGGGGCCAACGTCCTGACTTTC.

In DNA form, the CDR3 reads TGTGCCAGCAGTGGGGGACAGGGGGCAGAAAAACTGTTTTTT. It specifies CASSGGQGAEKLFF. V usage is TRBV6-1 and J usage is TRBJ1-4, with 12 bases identical to TRBD1. From germline, CDR1 is MNHNS and CDR2 SASEGT. The CDR3 contains 14 residues. Losses at the gene ends were 4 bases for V and 8 bases for J; bases not matched to a gene: 2.

Regarding this clone: The junction departs from the called germline gene at one end, perhaps through a read error. The CDR3: CASSLGGQGGSF. The DNA of the CDR3 is TGCGCCAGCAGCTTGGGGGGCCAAGGTGGCAGCTTC. J is TRBJ2-7 and V is TRBV5-1, with D perhaps matching TRBD1 (5 bases). The V gene's germline CDR1 is SGHRS and CDR2 YFSETQ. This CDR3 region has 12 residues.

This chain links TRBV11-2 with TRBJ2-5; weak D call: TRBD2 (5 bases). The germline V gene has CDR1 SGHAT and CDR2 FQNNGV. V lost 2 bases, J lost 10 bases, and 17 bases lay in between. The CDR3 extends over 14 amino acids. CDR3 protein: CASSLFSADGVQYF. The CDR3 DNA reads TGTGCCAGCAGCTTATTCAGCGCGGACGGGGTCCAGTACTTC.

This clone was observed a few times. The gene calls are TRBV7-2 and TRBJ1-1; 7 nucleotides line up with TRBD1. The germline gives CDR1 SGHTA, CDR2 FQGNSA. The J segment lost 0 bases and the V segment lost 2 bases, leaving 15 bases of the junction unmatched. CDR3 size: 19 residues. Written as DNA, the CDR3 is TGTGCCAGCAGCTTAAAGTTGAGGGGGCGGAGGGGCATGAACACTGAAGCTTTCTTT. This sequence encodes CASSLKLRGRRGMNTEAFF.

The rearrangement links TRBV27 to TRBJ1-1, with a tentative D call TRBD1 (5 bases). Germline assignment: CDR1 MNHEY and CDR2 SMNVEV (reference sequence). CDR3 length equals 12 residues. V was shortened by 4 bases and J by 10 bases, with 13 bases between the two germline ends. The chain's CDR3 is CASSSQGLRAFF. The CDR3 DNA reads as TGTGCCAGCAGTTCGCAGGGATTGAGAGCTTTCTTT.

This rearrangement joins TRBV21-1 to TRBJ1-6; the D call of TRBD1 is as the table states it, not checked on the DNA. TRBV21-1 is a known pseudogene. The CDR3 totals 16 residues. CDR3 loop: CASSKACRQGSSPLHF. DNA for the CDR3: TGTGCCAGCAGCAAAGCTTGTCGACAGGGTAGTTCACCCCTCCACTTT.

This rearrangement joins TRBV5-1 to TRBJ2-2; 7 nucleotides align to TRBD2. The CDR3 spans 15 residues. CDR1 and CDR2 (germline): SGHRS, YFSETQ. The V and J ends lost 6 bases and 5 bases, in that order; junction bases with no gene match: 10. The DNA for the CDR3 is TGCGCCAGCACTAGCGGAGTAGAGGGAACCGGGGAGCTGTTTTTT. This codes for CASTSGVEGTGELFF.

The CDR3 bases are TGTGCCAGCAGCTTACGGGAGGGTTCACCCCTCCACTTT. Translation: CASSLREGSPLHF. The chain joins TRBV5-4 to TRBJ1-6; D unresolved. Germline assignment: CDR1 SGHNT and CDR2 YYREEE (reference sequence). V was clipped by 2 bases and J by 9 bases, with 9 bases between them. This CDR3 has 13 residues.

About this clone: In the same sample, other DNA sequences code for this CDR3. The rearrangement joins TRBV5-4 to TRBJ2-3, with TRBD2 matching over 8 bases. Germline lookup yields CDR1 SGHNT and CDR2 YYREEE (reference sequence). This CDR3 is built from 15 residues. V lost 4 bases, J lost 3 bases, and 7 bases stayed unmatched. The CDR3 sequence: CASSPGGAGTDTQYF. CDR3 nucleotides: TGTGCCAGCAGCCCGGGGGGGGCCGGGACAGATACGCAGTATTTT.

For this clone: Germline and junction disagree at one end, which may indicate a read error. The V call is TRBV7-9, the J call TRBJ1-1; D unclear. Per germline, CDR1 SEHNR and CDR2 FQNEAQ (reference sequence). This CDR3 contains 16 residues. The CDR3 loop is CSSSSIGSLMNTEAFF. CDR3 nucleotide sequence: TGTTCCAGCAGCTCGATTGGGAGTCTAATGAACACTGAAGCTTTCTTT.

This clone was seen a few times. The chain carries TRBV4-1 and TRBJ1-3, with D possibly TRBD1 on 5 matching bases. V lost 4 bases and J lost 4, with 14 bases in between. CDR1 is MGHRA, CDR2 YSYEKL, per germline. The CDR3 sequence is 15 residues long. CDR3 amino acids: CASSLGGAGGNTIYF. CDR3 sequence (DNA): TGCGCCAGCAGCCTCGGCGGGGCGGGAGGAAACACCATATATTTT.

A single count supports this clone. The chain's CDR3 is CASAWTGSNSPLHF. CDR3 DNA sequence: TGTGCCAGCGCCTGGACAGGGAGTAATTCACCCCTCCACTTT. The chain recombines TRBV6-5 with TRBJ1-6; 8 positions agree with TRBD1. This CDR3 region has 14 residues. Germline V gene data show CDR1 as MNHEY and CDR2 as SVGAGI. V was clipped by 8 bases and J by 6 bases; unmatched bases: 6.

This chain uses TRBV6-6 with TRBJ2-7; TRBD2 aligns across 9 bases. CDR1 and CDR2 (germline): MNHNY, SVGAGI (reference sequence). The CDR3 is made up of 14 amino acids. V lost 4 bases, J lost 1 base, and 2 bases stayed unmatched. This CDR3 reads CASSLTSGSYEQYF. CDR3 nucleotides: TGTGCCAGCAGTTTGACTAGCGGTTCCTACGAGCAGTACTTC.

J is TRBJ2-5 and V is TRBV29-1; 9 bases are shared with TRBD2. In germline, CDR1 is SQVTM, CDR2 ANQGSEA. This CDR3 is 12 amino acids long. After removal of 3 bases from V and 8 bases from J, the junction contained 4 bases not matched to a gene. CDR3 residues: CSVDGGRATQYF. DNA of the CDR3: TGCAGCGTTGATGGCGGGAGGGCCACCCAGTACTTC.

The rearrangement joins TRBV28 to TRBJ2-2; D ambiguous. The germline gives CDR1 MDHEN, CDR2 SYDVKM. This CDR3 comprises 13 residues. The germline V and J ends were trimmed by 3 bases and 5 bases, with 7 bases remaining between them. The CDR3 DNA sequence: TGTGCCAGCAGTTTGCCTACGACCGGGGAGCTGTTTTTT. Its translation is CASSLPTTGELFF.

The rearrangement joins TRBV27 to TRBJ2-7; D possibly corresponds to TRBD1 (6 bases). Germline CDR1 reads MNHEY; CDR2 reads SMNVEV (reference sequence). Trimming stripped 6 bases from V and 1 base from J, with 13 bases between. The CDR3 contains 14 residues. The CDR3 is CASRRLGQSYEQYF. CDR3 DNA sequence: TGTGCCAGCAGACGCCTCGGACAGTCCTACGAGCAGTACTTC.

This rearrangement joins TRBV5-5 to TRBJ1-1, with D uncertain. Trimming cost V 2 bases and J 3 bases, with 5 bases left between them. CDR3 length equals 12 residues. Per the germline V gene, CDR1 is SGHKS and CDR2 is YYEKEE (reference sequence). Written as DNA, the CDR3 is TGTGCCAGCAGCTTTATTGACACTGAAGCTTTCTTT. This gives the protein CASSFIDTEAFF.